The T cell receptor beta chain described here comes from a study of control samples from healthy donors and cancer patients (dated by TCRdb to about 2020). The library was produced with the immunoSEQ multiplex PCR assay. TCRdb's version of the immuneACCESS table is confined to in-frame rearrangements and falls short of the full clone set. An unresolved V gene accounts for under half of the shortfall where checked; the remainder is of unknown origin. This sample is represented by 150,000 to 200,000 clones; approximately 94% of them were singletons. In total, the top ten clones hold roughly 8.4% of the sample. Note on this clone: Its binding antigen is unknown. Base qualities are not recorded, but no much larger clone differs from it by a single base.

V gives up 4 bases and J gives up 1 base, and the segment between their germline ends measures 10 bases. The germline V gene encodes CDR1 MDHEN and CDR2 SYDVKM. The CDR3 starts with the cysteine, ends with the phenylalanine, and has 14 residues. The DNA shown is the 42-base CDR3, in frame from base 1. The V and J segments used are TRBV28 and TRBJ2-5, with TRBD1 as a weak D call on 5 bases. The sample was blood. The TCR comes from a woman aged 40 to 50 in good health. The encoded CDR3 is CASSSRQLQETQYF. The sequence in DNA is TGTGCCAGCAGTTCCAGACAGCTCCAAGAGACCCAGTACTTC.